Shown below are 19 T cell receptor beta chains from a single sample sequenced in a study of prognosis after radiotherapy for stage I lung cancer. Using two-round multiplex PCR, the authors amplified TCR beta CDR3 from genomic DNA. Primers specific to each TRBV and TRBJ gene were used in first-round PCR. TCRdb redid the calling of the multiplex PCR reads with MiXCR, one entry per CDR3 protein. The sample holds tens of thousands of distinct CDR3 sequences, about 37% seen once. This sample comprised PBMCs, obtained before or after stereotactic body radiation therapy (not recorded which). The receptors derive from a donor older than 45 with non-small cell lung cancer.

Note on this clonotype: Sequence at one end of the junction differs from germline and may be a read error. CDR3 in amino acids: CASSPHRGSQTQHF. CDR3 DNA: TGTGCCAGCAGCCCCCACAGGGGTAGTCAGACCCAGCATTTT. This chain links TRBV6-2 or TRBV6-3 with TRBJ1-5, with 7 bases lining up with TRBD1. Germline V gene lookup returns CDR1 MNHEY and CDR2 SVGEGT. The CDR3 covers 14 residues.

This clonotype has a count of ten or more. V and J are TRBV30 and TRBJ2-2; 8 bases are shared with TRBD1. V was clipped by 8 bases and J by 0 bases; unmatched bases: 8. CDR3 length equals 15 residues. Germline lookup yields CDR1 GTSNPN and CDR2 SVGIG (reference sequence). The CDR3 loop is CARRTGLANTGELFF. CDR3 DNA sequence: TGTGCCAGACGGACAGGGCTGGCGAACACCGGGGAGCTGTTTTTT.

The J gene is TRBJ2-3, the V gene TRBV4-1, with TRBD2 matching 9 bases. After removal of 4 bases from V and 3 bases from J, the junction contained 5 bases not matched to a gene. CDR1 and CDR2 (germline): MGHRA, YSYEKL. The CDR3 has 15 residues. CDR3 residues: CASSPTSGGTDTQYF. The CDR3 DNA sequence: TGCGCCAGCAGCCCGACTAGCGGTGGGACAGATACGCAGTATTTT.

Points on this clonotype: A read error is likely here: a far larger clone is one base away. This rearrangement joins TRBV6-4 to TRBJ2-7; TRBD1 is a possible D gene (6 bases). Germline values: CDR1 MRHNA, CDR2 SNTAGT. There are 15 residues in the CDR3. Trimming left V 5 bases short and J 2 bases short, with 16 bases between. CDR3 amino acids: CASSPWGQSAYEQYF. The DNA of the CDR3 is TGTGCCAGCAGTCCGTGGGGGCAGTCAGCCTACGAGCAGTACTTC.

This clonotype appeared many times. The CDR3: CASSDLEPFSGNTIYF. The CDR3 bases are TGTGCCAGCAGTGATTTGGAGCCGTTCTCTGGAAACACCATATATTTT. The V gene is TRBV2, the J gene TRBJ1-3; D is unresolved. V gave up 3 bases and J gave up 0 bases, with 12 bases separating them. The CDR3 extends over 16 amino acids. Germline values: CDR1 SNHLY, CDR2 FYNNEI.

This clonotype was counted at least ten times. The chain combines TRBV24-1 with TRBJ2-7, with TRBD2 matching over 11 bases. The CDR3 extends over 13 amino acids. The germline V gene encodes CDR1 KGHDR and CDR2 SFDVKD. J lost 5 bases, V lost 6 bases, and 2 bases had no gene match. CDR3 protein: CATSTSGSNEQYF. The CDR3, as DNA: TGTGCCACCAGTACTAGCGGGAGTAACGAGCAGTACTTC.

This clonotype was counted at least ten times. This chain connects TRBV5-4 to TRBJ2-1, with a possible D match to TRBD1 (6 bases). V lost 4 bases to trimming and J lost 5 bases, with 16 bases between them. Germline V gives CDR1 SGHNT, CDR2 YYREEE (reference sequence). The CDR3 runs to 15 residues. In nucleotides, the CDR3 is TGTGCCAGCAGCGGCCGGGACATAGCGAACAATGAGCAGTTCTTC. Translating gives CASSGRDIANNEQFF.

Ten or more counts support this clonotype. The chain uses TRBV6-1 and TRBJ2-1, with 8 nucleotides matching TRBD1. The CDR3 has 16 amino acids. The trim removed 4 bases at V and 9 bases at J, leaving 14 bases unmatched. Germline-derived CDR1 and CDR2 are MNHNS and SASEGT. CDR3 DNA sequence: TGTGCCAGCAGTGTAGGCCCTCCGGGACAGGTGGTTGAGCAGTTCTTC. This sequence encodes CASSVGPPGQVVEQFF.

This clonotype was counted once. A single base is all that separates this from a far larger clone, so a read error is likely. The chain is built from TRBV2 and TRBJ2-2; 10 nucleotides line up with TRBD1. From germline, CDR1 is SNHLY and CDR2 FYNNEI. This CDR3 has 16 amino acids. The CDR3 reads CASSYGDRGNTGDLFF. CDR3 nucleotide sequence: TGTGCCAGCAGTTACGGGGACAGGGGCAACACCGGGGATCTGTTTTTT.

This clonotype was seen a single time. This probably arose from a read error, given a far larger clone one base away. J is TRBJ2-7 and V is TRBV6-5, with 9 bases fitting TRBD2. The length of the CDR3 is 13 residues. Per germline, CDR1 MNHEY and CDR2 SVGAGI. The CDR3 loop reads CASRRGLAGEHYF. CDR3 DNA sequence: TGTGCCAGCAGAAGGGGACTAGCTGGGGAGCACTACTTC.

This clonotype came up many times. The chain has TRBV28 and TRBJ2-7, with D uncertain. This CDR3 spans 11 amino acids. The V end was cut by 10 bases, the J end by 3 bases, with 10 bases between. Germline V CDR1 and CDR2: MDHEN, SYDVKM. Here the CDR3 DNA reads TGTGCCACCGAAAGGGACTACGAGCAGTACTTC. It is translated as CATERDYEQYF.

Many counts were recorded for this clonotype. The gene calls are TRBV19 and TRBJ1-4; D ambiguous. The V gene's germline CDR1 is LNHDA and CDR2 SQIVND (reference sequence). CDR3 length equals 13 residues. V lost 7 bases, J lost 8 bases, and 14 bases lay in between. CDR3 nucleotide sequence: TGTGCCAGTAAAATACGAGTCGAAGAAAAACTGTTTTTT. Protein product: CASKIRVEEKLFF. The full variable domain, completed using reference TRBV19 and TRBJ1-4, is DGGITQSPKYLFRKEGQNVTLSCEQNLNHDAMYWYRQDPGQGLRLIYYSQIVNDFQKGDIAEGYSVSREKKESFPLTVTSAQKNPTAFYLCASKIRVEEKLFFGSGTQLSVL.

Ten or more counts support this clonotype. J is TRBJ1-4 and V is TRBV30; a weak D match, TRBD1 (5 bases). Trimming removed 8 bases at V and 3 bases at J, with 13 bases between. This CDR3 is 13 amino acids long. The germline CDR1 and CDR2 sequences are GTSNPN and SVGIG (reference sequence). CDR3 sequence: CARRQGSNEKLFF. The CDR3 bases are TGTGCCCGCAGGCAGGGTTCTAATGAAAAACTGTTTTTT. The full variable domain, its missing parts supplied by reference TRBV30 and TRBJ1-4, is SQTIHQWPATLVQPVGSPLSLECTVEGTSNPNLYWYRQAAGRGLQLLFYSVGIGQISSEVPQNLSASRPQDRQFILSSKKLLLSDSGFYLCARRQGSNEKLFFGSGTQLSVL.

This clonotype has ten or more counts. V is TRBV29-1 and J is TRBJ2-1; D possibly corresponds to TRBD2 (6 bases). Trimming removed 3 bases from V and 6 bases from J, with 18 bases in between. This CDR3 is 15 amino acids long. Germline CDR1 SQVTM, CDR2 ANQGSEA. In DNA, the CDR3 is TGCAGCGTTGACGGTGGGGCGGGGATCGGCAATGAGCAGTTCTTC. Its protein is CSVDGGAGIGNEQFF.

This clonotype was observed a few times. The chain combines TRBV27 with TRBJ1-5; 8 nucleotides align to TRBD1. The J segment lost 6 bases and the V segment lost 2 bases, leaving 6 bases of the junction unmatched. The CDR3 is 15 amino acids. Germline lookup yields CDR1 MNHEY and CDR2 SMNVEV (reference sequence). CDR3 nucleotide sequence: TGTGCCAGCAGTTTAGAGCAGGGGGCAGGTCAGCCCCAGCATTTT. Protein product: CASSLEQGAGQPQHF.

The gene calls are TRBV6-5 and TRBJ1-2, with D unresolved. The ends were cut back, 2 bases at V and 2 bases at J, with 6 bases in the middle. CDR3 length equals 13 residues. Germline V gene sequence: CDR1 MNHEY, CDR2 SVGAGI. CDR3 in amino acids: CASSYDGNYGYTF. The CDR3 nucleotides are TGTGCCAGCAGTTACGACGGGAACTATGGCTACACCTTC.

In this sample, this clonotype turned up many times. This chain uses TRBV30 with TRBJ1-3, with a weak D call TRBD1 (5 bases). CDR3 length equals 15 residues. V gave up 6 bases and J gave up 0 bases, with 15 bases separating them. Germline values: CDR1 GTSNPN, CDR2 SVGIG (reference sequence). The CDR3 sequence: CACLGRRDSGNTIYF. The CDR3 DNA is TGTGCCTGTCTGGGGCGTCGTGACTCTGGAAACACCATATATTTT.

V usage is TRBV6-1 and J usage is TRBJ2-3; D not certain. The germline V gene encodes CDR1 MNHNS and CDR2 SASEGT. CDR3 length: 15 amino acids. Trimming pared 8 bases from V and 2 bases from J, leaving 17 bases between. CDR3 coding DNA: TGTGCCAGCCGCAATGGGGTGATAAACACAGATACGCAGTATTTT. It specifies CASRNGVINTDTQYF.

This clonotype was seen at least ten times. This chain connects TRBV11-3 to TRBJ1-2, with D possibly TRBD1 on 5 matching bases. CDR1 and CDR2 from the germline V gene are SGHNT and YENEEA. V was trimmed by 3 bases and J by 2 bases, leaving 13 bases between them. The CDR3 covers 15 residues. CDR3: CASSFGLGGNYGYTF. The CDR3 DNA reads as TGTGCCAGCAGCTTTGGATTGGGGGGGAACTATGGCTACACCTTC.